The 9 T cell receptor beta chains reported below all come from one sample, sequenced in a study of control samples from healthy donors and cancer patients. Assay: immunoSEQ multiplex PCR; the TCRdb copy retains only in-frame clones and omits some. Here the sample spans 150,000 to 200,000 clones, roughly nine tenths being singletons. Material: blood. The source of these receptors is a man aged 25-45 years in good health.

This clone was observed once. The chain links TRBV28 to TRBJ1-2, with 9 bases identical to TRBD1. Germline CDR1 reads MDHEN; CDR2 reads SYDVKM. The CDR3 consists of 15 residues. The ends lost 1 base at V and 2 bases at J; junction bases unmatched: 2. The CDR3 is CASSLYGTGNYGYTF. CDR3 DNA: TGTGCCAGCAGTTTATATGGGACAGGGAACTATGGCTACACCTTC.

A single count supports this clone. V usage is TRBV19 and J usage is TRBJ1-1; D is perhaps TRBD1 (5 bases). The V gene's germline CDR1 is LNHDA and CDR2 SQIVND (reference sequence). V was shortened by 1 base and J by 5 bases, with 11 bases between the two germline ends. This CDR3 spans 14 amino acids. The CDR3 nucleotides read TGTGCCAGTAGTATAGGCCCCGGGGGGACTGAAGCTTTCTTT. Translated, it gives CASSIGPGGTEAFF. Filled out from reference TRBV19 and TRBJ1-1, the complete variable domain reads DGGITQSPKYLFRKEGQNVTLSCEQNLNHDAMYWYRQDPGQGLRLIYYSQIVNDFQKGDIAEGYSVSREKKESFPLTVTSAQKNPTAFYLCASSIGPGGTEAFFGQGTRLTVV.

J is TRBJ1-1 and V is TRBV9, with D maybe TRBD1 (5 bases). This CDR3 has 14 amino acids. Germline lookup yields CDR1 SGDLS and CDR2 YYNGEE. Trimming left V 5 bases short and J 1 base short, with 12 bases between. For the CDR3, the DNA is TGTGCCAGCAGTCAGGGCTCGCGGAACACTGAAGCTTTCTTT. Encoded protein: CASSQGSRNTEAFF.

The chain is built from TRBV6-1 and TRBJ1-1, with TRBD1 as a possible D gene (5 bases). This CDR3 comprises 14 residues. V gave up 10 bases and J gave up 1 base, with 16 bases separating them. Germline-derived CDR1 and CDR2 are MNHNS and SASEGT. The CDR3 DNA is TGTGCCACGCAAAAAAGGGGAGAGAACACTGAAGCTTTCTTT. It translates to CATQKRGENTEAFF.

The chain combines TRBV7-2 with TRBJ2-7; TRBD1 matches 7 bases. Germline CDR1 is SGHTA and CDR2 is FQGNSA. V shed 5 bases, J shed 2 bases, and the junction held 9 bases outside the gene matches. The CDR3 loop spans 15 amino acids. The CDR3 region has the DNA TGTGCCAGCAGCGTCCAACAGGGGACCACCTACGAGCAGTACTTC. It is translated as CASSVQQGTTYEQYF.

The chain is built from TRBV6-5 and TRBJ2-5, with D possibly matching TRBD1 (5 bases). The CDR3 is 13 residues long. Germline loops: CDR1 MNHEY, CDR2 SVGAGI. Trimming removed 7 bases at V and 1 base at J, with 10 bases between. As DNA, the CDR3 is TGTGCCAGCACAGGGTTTCCCCAAGAGACCCAGTACTTC. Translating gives CASTGFPQETQYF.

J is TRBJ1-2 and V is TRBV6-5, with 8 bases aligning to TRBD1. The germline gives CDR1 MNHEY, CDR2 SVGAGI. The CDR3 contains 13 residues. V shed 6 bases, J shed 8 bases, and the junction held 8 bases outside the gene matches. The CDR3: CASRTRTGQGYTF. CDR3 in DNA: TGTGCCAGCAGGACCCGGACAGGGCAAGGCTACACCTTC.

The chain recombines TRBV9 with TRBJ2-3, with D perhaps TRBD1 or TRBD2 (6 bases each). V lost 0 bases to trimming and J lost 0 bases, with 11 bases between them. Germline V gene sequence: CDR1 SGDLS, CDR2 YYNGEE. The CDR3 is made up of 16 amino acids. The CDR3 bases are TGTGCCAGCAGCGTAGAAGGGGGGTCTAGCACAGATACGCAGTATTTT. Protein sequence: CASSVEGGSSTDTQYF.

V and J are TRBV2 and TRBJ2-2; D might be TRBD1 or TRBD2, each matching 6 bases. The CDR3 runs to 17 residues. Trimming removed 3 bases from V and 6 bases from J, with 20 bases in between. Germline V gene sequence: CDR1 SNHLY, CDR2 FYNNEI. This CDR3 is CASSEGGAALGSGELFF. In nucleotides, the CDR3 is TGTGCCAGCAGTGAGGGGGGCGCGGCTTTAGGCTCCGGGGAGCTGTTTTTT.